This TCR beta chain was recorded in a study of blood T cell repertoires in COVID-19. Background on the study: Acute and convalescent COVID-19 samples came from the United States, Italy and Spain. T cells, B-cell-depleted T cells, or PBMCs supplied cDNA or gDNA.

CDR1 and CDR2 (germline): SGHTA, FQGNSA. The ends were cut back, 1 base at V and 2 bases at J, with 5 bases in the middle. CDR3 length: 13 amino acids. In the source study's methods: It was from reference gene primer amplification that nucleated cell counts were estimated. Profiled with immunoSEQ multiplex PCR; TCRdb holds only in-frame clones, not every one. V and J calls and clone size are given by that table; D and trimming were obtained from the DNA. The sample shows over 200,000 clones, around four fifths of them seen only once. This clone was counted once. The TCR was taken from an elderly woman with active or convalescent COVID-19. The chain carries TRBV7-2 and TRBJ1-2; unclear D gene. Sequencing input: peripheral blood. CDR3 region: CASSLGQNYGYTF. The DNA of the CDR3 is TGTGCCAGCAGCTTAGGGCAGAACTATGGCTACACCTTC. Looking up the rest from reference TRBV7-2 and TRBJ1-2 gives the full variable domain: GAGVSQSPSNKVTEKGKDVELRCDPISGHTALYWYRQSLGQGLEFLIYFQGNSAPDKSGLPSDRFSAERTGGSVSTLTIQRTQQEDSAVYLCASSLGQNYGYTFGSGTRLTVV.